These 5 T cell receptor beta chains originate from one sample sequenced in a study of CD8 T cells in Susac syndrome. Random hexamers served to reverse transcribe roughly 0.45 to 1 ug RNA. MiXCR was run by TCRdb on the immunoSEQ multiplex PCR reads, yielding one entry per CDR3 protein. The sample holds around 190,000 distinct CDR3 sequences; 90% to 95% are singletons and the top ten take approximately 0.11%. Material for sequencing was CD4+ T cells from PBMCs. The receptors were gathered from a human donor with Susac syndrome.

This clonotype appeared a single time. J is TRBJ2-2 and V is TRBV29-1; 7 bases align to TRBD1. The length of the CDR3 is 14 residues. V shed 6 bases and J 5 bases; nucleotides not matched to a gene: 9. Germline CDR1 is SQVTM and CDR2 is ANQGSEA. The CDR3 bases are TGCAGCGTCACTGACAGGGTCCCAACCGGGGAGCTGTTTTTT. This gives the protein CSVTDRVPTGELFF.

The V call is TRBV15, the J call TRBJ2-7, with 7 bases lining up with TRBD1. The CDR3 contains 15 residues. CDR1 and CDR2 from the germline V gene are LNHNV and YYDKDF (reference sequence). Trimming cost V 3 bases and J 0 bases; bases outside gene matches: 5. The CDR3 DNA is TGTGCCACCAGCAGTAGGGACAGCGGCTCCTACGAGCAGTACTTC. Translated: CATSSRDSGSYEQYF.

The chain joins TRBV5-6 to TRBJ2-3; 9 nucleotides match TRBD1. This CDR3 comprises 15 residues. Looked up from germline, CDR1 is SGHDT and CDR2 is YYEEEE. The V gene end was trimmed by 5 bases and the J gene end by 2 bases; junction bases not matched to a gene: 6. The CDR3 is CASRIQGAITDTQYF. CDR3 in DNA: TGTGCCAGCAGGATACAGGGGGCGATCACAGATACGCAGTATTTT. Complete variable domain (other parts from reference TRBV5-6 and TRBJ2-3): DAGVTQSPTHLIKTRGQQVTLRCSPKSGHDTVSWYQQALGQGPQFIFQYYEEEERQRGNFPDRFSGHQFPNYSSELNVNALLLGDSALYLCASRIQGAITDTQYFGPGTRLTVL.

The J gene is TRBJ2-1, the V gene TRBV5-1; 7 nucleotides line up with TRBD1. After removal of 0 bases from V and 8 bases from J, the junction contained 2 bases not matched to a gene. The CDR3 runs to 13 residues. Germline CDR1 reads SGHRS; CDR2 reads YFSETQ. CDR3 loop: CASSLGGQHEQFF. The CDR3 region has the DNA TGCGCCAGCAGCTTGGGGGGACAGCATGAGCAGTTCTTC.

The gene calls are TRBV4-2 and TRBJ2-5; a possible D gene is TRBD1 (6 bases). Trimming removed 0 bases at V and 4 bases at J, with 9 bases between. The CDR3 has 14 amino acids. Germline lookup yields CDR1 LGHNA and CDR2 YNFKEQ. The CDR3 loop is CASSQDLGAETQYF. The DNA for the CDR3 is TGTGCCAGCAGCCAAGATCTGGGGGCAGAGACCCAGTACTTC.